The 15 T cell receptor beta chains below all came from one sample that was sequenced in a study of beta chain features in type 1 diabetes. Sequencing targeted expressed TCRB transcripts, as all isolated RNA had been reverse transcribed. Sequencing was performed with immunoSEQ multiplex PCR; in TCRdb, only in-frame clones are kept and a portion is missing. The data hold roughly 100,000 clones, with under 30% observed a single time. For these receptors, no antigen is known. Broader study findings: Type 1 diabetes patients had moderately but significantly shorter TCRB CDR3s in all four CD4+ subsets.

Sample: central memory CD4+ T cells from blood. These receptors came from a woman aged 18-29 years with type 1 diabetes.

The chain recombines TRBV5-4 with TRBJ1-2; maybe TRBD1 (6 bases). V gave up 2 bases and J gave up 4 bases, with 15 bases separating them. The CDR3 is 15 amino acids. Germline CDR1 SGHNT, CDR2 YYREEE (reference sequence). DNA for the CDR3: TGTGCCAGCAGCTTACCCGACAGGAGCCTCTATGGCTACACCTTC. The encoded protein is CASSLPDRSLYGYTF.

This rearrangement joins TRBV29-1 to TRBJ1-2, with 8 positions matching TRBD1. In germline, CDR1 is SQVTM, CDR2 ANQGSEA. V was clipped by 6 bases and J by 8 bases; unmatched bases: 11. The CDR3 covers 13 residues. This CDR3 reads CSVAQDRAKGYTF. CDR3 DNA sequence: TGCAGCGTCGCCCAGGACAGGGCAAAGGGCTACACCTTC.

This chain uses TRBV5-1 with TRBJ2-1, with D possibly being TRBD2 (5 bases). Germline V gene lookup returns CDR1 SGHRS and CDR2 YFSETQ. The V end was cut by 0 bases, the J end by 5 bases, with 9 bases between. The CDR3 loop spans 14 amino acids. The CDR3 protein is CASSLGPGNNEQFF. CDR3 DNA: TGCGCCAGCAGCTTGGGGCCGGGGAACAATGAGCAGTTCTTC.

This clone came up once. This chain uses TRBV6-5 with TRBJ1-1; tentatively, D is TRBD1 (5 bases). V lost 4 bases and J lost 1, with 10 bases in between. Germline CDR1 reads MNHEY; CDR2 reads SVGAGI. There are 14 residues in the CDR3. The CDR3 here is CASSWDWKNTEAFF. The CDR3, as DNA: TGTGCCAGCAGTTGGGACTGGAAGAACACTGAAGCTTTCTTT.

A few counts support this clone. The gene calls are TRBV7-9 and TRBJ1-1; possibly TRBD1 for D (6 bases). Trimming cost V 3 bases and J 12 bases, with 17 bases left between them. Germline CDR1 reads SEHNR; CDR2 reads FQNEAQ (reference sequence). This CDR3 has 13 amino acids. CDR3 nucleotides: TGTGCCAGCAGCTTCAGTATACAGGGAACAACTTTCTTT. Translated, it gives CASSFSIQGTTFF.

The chain combines TRBV28 with TRBJ2-7; D is undetermined. V shed 5 bases and J shed 5 bases, with 16 bases lying between them. The germline gives CDR1 MDHEN, CDR2 SYDVKM. CDR3 length: 14 residues. This CDR3 is CASSTNQERNEQYF. CDR3 nucleotide sequence: TGTGCCAGCAGTACGAATCAGGAAAGGAACGAGCAGTACTTC. The variable domain in full, completed from reference TRBV28 and TRBJ2-7, reads DVKVTQSSRYLVKRTGEKVFLECVQDMDHENMFWYRQDPGLGLRLIYFSYDVKMKEKGDIPEGYSVSREKKERFSLILESASTNQTSMYLCASSTNQERNEQYFGPGTRLTVT.

This clone was detected only a few times. The chain combines TRBV11-2 with TRBJ2-3, with D possibly TRBD2 on 6 matching bases. This CDR3 has 14 amino acids. CDR1 and CDR2 (germline): SGHAT, FQNNGV. The V end was cut by 5 bases, the J end by 2 bases, with 11 bases between. This chain's CDR3 is CASSAGLSTDTQYF. For the CDR3, the DNA is TGTGCCAGCAGCGCGGGACTTTCCACAGATACGCAGTATTTT.

The chain carries TRBV9 and TRBJ2-3; TRBD2 matches 8 bases. After removal of 4 bases from V and 1 base from J, the junction contained 11 bases not matched to a gene. The CDR3 contains 17 residues. Germline CDR1 reads SGDLS; CDR2 reads YYNGEE. CDR3 sequence (DNA): TGTGCCAGCAGCCCAGAGGCGGGGACTAGACGCACAGATACGCAGTATTTT. Amino acids: CASSPEAGTRRTDTQYF.

In its sample, this clone was seen many times. J is TRBJ2-5 and V is TRBV7-9; D gene uncertain. The CDR3 is 12 residues long. Germline-derived CDR1 and CDR2 are SEHNR and FQNEAQ (reference sequence). Trimming left V 5 bases short and J 5 bases short, with 9 bases between. The CDR3 coding sequence is TGTGCCAGCAGCCCCGCCAGTGAGACCCAGTACTTC. Translating it yields CASSPASETQYF.

This clone showed up just a few times. V and J are TRBV20-1 and TRBJ2-7; D remains ambiguous. This CDR3 has 11 amino acids. Germline V gene sequence: CDR1 DFQATT, CDR2 SNEGSKA (reference sequence). V lost 8 bases and J lost 3, with 11 bases in between. The CDR3 DNA reads TGCAGTCCTGCTAGAAGCTACGAGCAGTACTTC. This gives the protein CSPARSYEQYF.

CDR3 coding DNA: TGTGCCAGCCATGCTCAGGGTAGTGGAGAGACCCAGTACTTC. Encoded protein: CASHAQGSGETQYF. This chain links TRBV28 with TRBJ2-5; D perhaps matches TRBD1 (5 bases). There are 14 residues in the CDR3. Between the trimmed V and J ends, which lost 8 bases and 4 bases, there was a span of 17 bases. Germline CDR1 and CDR2: MDHEN and SYDVKM.

V gene TRBV6-1 combines with J gene TRBJ2-7; 14 nucleotides line up with TRBD2. Germline V gives CDR1 MNHNS, CDR2 SASEGT. V trimming: 4 bases; J trimming: 9 bases; junction bases outside the gene matches: 5. This CDR3 region has 14 residues. CDR3 sequence: CASSGGLAGEVQYF. CDR3 nucleotide sequence: TGTGCCAGCAGTGGGGGACTAGCGGGAGAAGTGCAGTACTTC.

The gene calls are TRBV7-2 and TRBJ2-5; the D gene is possibly TRBD1 (5 bases). V lost 4 bases, J lost 1 base, and 16 bases lay in between. Germline CDR1 SGHTA, CDR2 FQGNSA. The CDR3 is made up of 16 amino acids. CDR3 in amino acids: CASSSNRGRVQETQYF. In DNA form, the CDR3 reads TGTGCCAGCAGCTCCAATAGGGGCAGGGTCCAAGAGACCCAGTACTTC.

The chain carries TRBV28 and TRBJ2-7, with TRBD2 identical over 7 bases. The trim removed 8 bases at V and 2 bases at J, leaving 6 bases unmatched. The CDR3 spans 13 residues. The V gene's germline CDR1 is MDHEN and CDR2 SYDVKM. This CDR3 is CASGLAVTYEQYF. The CDR3 DNA sequence: TGTGCCAGCGGGCTAGCGGTGACCTACGAGCAGTACTTC. Using reference TRBV28 and TRBJ2-7 for the parts outside the CDR3, the full variable domain is DVKVTQSSRYLVKRTGEKVFLECVQDMDHENMFWYRQDPGLGLRLIYFSYDVKMKEKGDIPEGYSVSREKKERFSLILESASTNQTSMYLCASGLAVTYEQYFGPGTRLTVT.

This clone has more than one count but fewer than ten. V is TRBV6-1 and J is TRBJ2-5, with 9 bases matching TRBD1. Germline CDR1 MNHNS, CDR2 SASEGT. The CDR3 runs to 16 residues. V was pared by 3 bases and J by 5 bases, with 10 bases of the junction left unmatched. CDR3 residues: CASSDASGTGRETQYF. Here the CDR3 DNA reads TGTGCCAGCAGTGATGCTTCCGGGACAGGGAGGGAGACCCAGTACTTC.